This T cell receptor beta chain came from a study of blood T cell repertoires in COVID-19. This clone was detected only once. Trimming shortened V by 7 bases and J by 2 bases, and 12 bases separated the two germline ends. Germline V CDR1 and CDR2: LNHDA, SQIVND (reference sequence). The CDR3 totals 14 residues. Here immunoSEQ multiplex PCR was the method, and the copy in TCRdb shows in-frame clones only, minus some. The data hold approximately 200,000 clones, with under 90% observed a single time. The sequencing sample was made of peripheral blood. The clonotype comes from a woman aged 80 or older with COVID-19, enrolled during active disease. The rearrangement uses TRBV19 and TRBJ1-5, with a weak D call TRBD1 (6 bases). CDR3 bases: TGTGCCAGTAAGGCAGGGGCCGGCAATCAGCCCCAGCATTTT. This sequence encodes CASKAGAGNQPQHF.